This T cell receptor beta chain was retrieved from a study of T cell responses to AZD1222 COVID-19 vaccine. Overall study findings and caveats: Of spike-specific TCRs, nearly half reportedly target regions left unmutated in variants. It was only after the peak T cell response that any repertoires were sampled. Vaccine-associated CD4 TCRs ranged over spike, dominating at 160-218 and 743-854.

CDR3 length: 15 residues. From germline, CDR1 is LNHDA and CDR2 SQIVND (reference sequence). V lost 5 bases, J lost 0 bases, and 3 bases stayed unmatched. Here immunoSEQ multiplex PCR was the method, and the copy in TCRdb shows in-frame clones only, minus some. The sample's table shows about 140,000 clones. As concerns this clone: Antigen specificity is unknown.

The receptor was derived from an adult in good health. The source material was peripheral blood. The gene calls are TRBV19 and TRBJ1-3; TRBD1 matches 8 bases. The CDR3 is CASSPDRGSGNTIYF. The CDR3 nucleotides are TGTGCCAGTAGTCCCGACAGGGGCTCTGGAAACACCATATATTTT.